These 26 T cell receptor beta chains were all obtained from the same sample, sequenced in a study of blood T cells in healthy people across ages. Primers used in a second PCR of roughly 6 to 11 cycles were a sample-barcoded 5' primer and a J-beta primer mix. TCRdb analysed the 5' RACE reads with MiXCR anew, one entry per CDR3 protein. The sample yields around 1.5 million distinct CDR3 sequences, roughly 60% seen once. Source material: blood. The source of these receptors is a man younger than 35 in good health.

For this clonotype: The junction departs from germline at one end; a sequencing error may be responsible. V usage is TRBV13 and J usage is TRBJ2-1; TRBD1 is a possible D gene (5 bases). CDR3 length: 12 residues. Germline V lookup: CDR1 PRHDT, CDR2 FYEKMQ (reference sequence). CDR3 sequence: CASTIQGNGQFF. DNA of the CDR3: TGTGCCAGCACGATTCAGGGAAATGGGCAGTTCTTC. The full variable domain, rest sourced from reference TRBV13 and TRBJ2-1, is AAGVIQSPRHLIKEKRETATLKCYPIPRHDTVYWYQQGPGQDPQFLISFYEKMQSDKGSIPDRFSAQQFSDYHSELNMSSLELGDSALYFCASTIQGNGQFFGPGTRLTVL.

A remark on this clonotype: An end of the junction differs from the germline gene, which may be a read error. The CDR3 protein is CATSDPGTTNTGEPFF. DNA for the CDR3: TGTGCCACCAGTGACCCCGGGACGACCAACACCGGGGAGCCGTTTTTT. V is TRBV24-1 and J is TRBJ2-2; D could derive from TRBD1 or TRBD2 (5 bases each). The CDR3 contains 16 residues. Germline V gene sequence: CDR1 KGHDR, CDR2 SFDVKD.

V and J are TRBV21-1 and TRBJ1-2. TRBV21-1 is deemed a pseudogene. The CDR3 contains 12 residues. The CDR3: CASSKRHYGYTF. CDR3 nucleotide sequence: TGTGCCAGCAGCAAAAGGCACTATGGCTACACCTTC.

For this clonotype: One junction end does not reproduce the germline sequence, and a read error may be involved. This rearrangement joins TRBV4-3 to TRBJ1-2, with TRBD1 as a possible D gene (6 bases). Germline V gene lookup returns CDR1 LGHNA and CDR2 YSLEER. CDR3 length equals 13 residues. The chain's CDR3 is CASNQRGDYGYTF. For the CDR3, the DNA is TGCGCCAGCAACCAAAGGGGGGACTATGGCTACACCTTC.

The rearrangement uses TRBV2 and TRBJ2-7, with unresolved D. The V gene lost 0 bases and the J gene lost 5 bases, with 14 bases spanning the gap. The germline V gene encodes CDR1 SNHLY and CDR2 FYNNEI. CDR3 length: 15 amino acids. CDR3 region: CASSEASGPINEQYF. Here the CDR3 DNA reads TGTGCCAGCAGTGAAGCTTCTGGTCCGATTAACGAGCAGTACTTC.

CDR3 protein: CASRQDRYNQPQHF. CDR3 DNA sequence: TGTGCCAGCAGACAGGACAGGTACAATCAGCCCCAGCATTTT. V usage is TRBV7-2 and J usage is TRBJ1-5; TRBD1 matches 7 bases. The CDR3 is 14 amino acids. J lost 3 bases, V lost 6 bases, and 5 bases had no gene match. Per germline, CDR1 SGHTA and CDR2 FQGNSA.

V is TRBV5-1 and J is TRBJ2-5; 7 bases are a match to TRBD2. Germline loops: CDR1 SGHRS, CDR2 YFSETQ. This CDR3 is 14 amino acids long. V shed 7 bases and J 5 bases; nucleotides not matched to a gene: 11. CDR3 sequence: CASSTGLFFETQYF. CDR3 nucleotides: TGCGCCAGCTCTACGGGACTATTTTTTGAGACCCAGTACTTC.

This clonotype has more than one count but fewer than ten. This chain joins TRBV20-1 and TRBJ1-2, with 7 bases aligning to TRBD1. The germline V gene encodes CDR1 DFQATT and CDR2 SNEGSKA (reference sequence). The CDR3 loop spans 14 amino acids. Germline trimming cut 3 bases from V and 0 bases from J; bases unmatched to any gene: 4. CDR3 protein: CSASEGQPNYGYTF. In DNA form, the CDR3 reads TGCAGTGCTAGTGAGGGACAGCCTAACTATGGCTACACCTTC.

The chain carries TRBV6-1 and TRBJ2-5, with D possibly TRBD2 on 7 matching bases. From germline, CDR1 is MNHNS and CDR2 SASEGT. The CDR3 has 16 residues. The V end lost 4 bases, the J end lost 2 bases, and 17 bases lay between the germline ends. The chain's CDR3 is CASSVGGRVPQETQYF. Here the CDR3 DNA reads TGTGCCAGCAGTGTCGGGGGGCGCGTCCCTCAAGAGACCCAGTACTTC.

V usage is TRBV7-2 and J usage is TRBJ2-7; D perhaps matches TRBD1 (6 bases). Deletions cut 4 bases from V and 0 bases from J, with 13 bases between. Germline loops: CDR1 SGHTA, CDR2 FQGNSA. The CDR3 loop spans 15 amino acids. CDR3 region: CASSYLPRGSYEQYF. CDR3 nucleotides: TGTGCCAGCAGCTACTTACCCAGGGGCTCCTACGAGCAGTACTTC.

The chain has TRBV20-1 and TRBJ1-6; D possibly corresponds to TRBD1 (6 bases). Between the trimmed V and J ends, which lost 2 bases and 9 bases, there was a span of 17 bases. This CDR3 has 15 residues. Looked up from germline, CDR1 is DFQATT and CDR2 is SNEGSKA (reference sequence). The CDR3 reads CSARPSGQLSSPLHF. In DNA, the CDR3 is TGCAGTGCTAGACCCTCCGGACAGTTGAGTTCACCCCTCCACTTT.

The chain links TRBV2 to TRBJ1-4; D not certain. Germline CDR1 SNHLY, CDR2 FYNNEI. The ends were cut back, 2 bases at V and 12 bases at J, with 10 bases in the middle. The CDR3 loop spans 12 amino acids. This CDR3 is CASSEIEQQLFF. CDR3 coding DNA: TGTGCCAGCAGTGAAATCGAGCAGCAACTGTTTTTT.

Points on this clonotype: A much larger clonotype is one base distant, so this may be a read error. The genes are TRBV29-1 and TRBJ2-3; 7 positions agree with TRBD1. The CDR3 length is 12 residues. The germline V gene has CDR1 SQVTM and CDR2 ANQGSEA. V lost 6 bases, J lost 1 base, and 1 base stayed unmatched. The CDR3 region has the DNA TGCAGCGTCCAGGGGGGCACAGATACGCAGTATTTT. This translates into CSVQGGTDTQYF.

Of note for this clonotype: One end of the junction varies from germline; a read error may be responsible. The chain has TRBV5-1 and TRBJ2-1; 9 bases fit TRBD1. This CDR3 region has 14 residues. Germline loops: CDR1 SGHRS, CDR2 YFSETQ. CDR3 loop: CANSLGQGTGEQFF. DNA of the CDR3: TGCGCCAACAGCTTGGGACAGGGTACAGGTGAGCAGTTCTTC.

V gene TRBV10-3 combines with J gene TRBJ1-1; maybe TRBD1 (5 bases). Germline V gene data show CDR1 as ENHRY and CDR2 as SYGVKD. Trimming pared 0 bases from V and 6 bases from J, leaving 14 bases between. The CDR3 loop spans 15 amino acids. The CDR3: CAISESHRPSAEAFF. The CDR3 DNA reads as TGTGCCATCAGTGAGTCGCACAGGCCTAGCGCTGAAGCTTTCTTT.

This clonotype was picked up a small number of times. The J gene is TRBJ2-7, the V gene TRBV10-3; 7 bases line up with TRBD2. Germline-derived CDR1 and CDR2 are ENHRY and SYGVKD. Germline trimming cut 6 bases from V and 0 bases from J; bases unmatched to any gene: 5. CDR3 length: 14 amino acids. CDR3 amino acids: CAIRRAGDSYEQYF. CDR3 bases: TGTGCCATCAGACGCGCGGGGGACTCCTACGAGCAGTACTTC.

This clonotype was seen more than once but under ten times. CDR3 in DNA: TGTGCCAGCAGCCCCTGGACTAGCGGGTACCAAGAGACCCAGTACTTC. This gives the protein CASSPWTSGYQETQYF. The J gene is TRBJ2-5, the V gene TRBV7-9; 11 bases match TRBD2. Trimming took 5 bases from V and 0 from J; bases not matched to a gene: 5. This CDR3 region has 16 residues. The germline CDR1 and CDR2 sequences are SEHNR and FQNEAQ (reference sequence).

The genes are TRBV20-1 and TRBJ2-1; the D is unclear. CDR3 size: 16 residues. CDR1 is DFQATT, CDR2 SNEGSKA, per germline (reference sequence). Trimming removed 0 bases from V and 3 bases from J, with 15 bases in between. CDR3 in amino acids: CSARDVGAAGYNEQFF. For the CDR3, the DNA is TGCAGTGCTAGAGATGTGGGTGCGGCAGGCTACAATGAGCAGTTCTTC.

As DNA, the CDR3 is TGCAGTGCCCTACTAGTAGACACCGGGGAGCTGTTTTTT. Protein product: CSALLVDTGELFF. V is TRBV20-1 and J is TRBJ2-2; TRBD2 is a possible D gene (5 bases). The CDR3 is 13 amino acids. Deletions cut 6 bases from V and 3 bases from J, with 11 bases between. CDR1 and CDR2 from the germline V gene are DFQATT and SNEGSKA (reference sequence).

The V call is TRBV6-5, the J call TRBJ1-5, with D hard to call. Germline V gene lookup returns CDR1 MNHEY and CDR2 SVGAGI. V was pared by 2 bases and J by 11 bases, with 13 bases between. The CDR3 totals 13 residues. CDR3 protein: CASSYGPGWAQHF. The CDR3 DNA reads as TGTGCCAGCAGTTACGGGCCCGGGTGGGCCCAGCATTTT.

The V and J genes are TRBV14 and TRBJ1-2; no reliable D call. V was trimmed by 0 bases and J by 4 bases, leaving 12 bases between them. Germline V gives CDR1 SGHDN, CDR2 FVKESK. The length of the CDR3 is 15 residues. The CDR3 loop is CASSQETESTYGYTF. In DNA form, the CDR3 reads TGTGCCAGCAGCCAAGAAACAGAGAGCACCTATGGCTACACCTTC.

This clonotype occurred a few times. V gene TRBV20-1 combines with J gene TRBJ2-7; D gene unclear. Per germline, CDR1 DFQATT and CDR2 SNEGSKA (reference sequence). The CDR3 is 11 amino acids. Trimming removed 1 base at V and 6 bases at J, with 7 bases between. In DNA form, the CDR3 reads TGCAGTGCTAGAGTTGGGCCCGAGCAGTACTTC. The encoded protein is CSARVGPEQYF.

This clonotype was observed a few times. The chain recombines TRBV28 with TRBJ2-7; D is unclear. V was pared by 6 bases and J by 4 bases, with 16 bases between. Germline-derived CDR1 and CDR2 are MDHEN and SYDVKM. The CDR3 length is 14 residues. DNA of the CDR3: TGTGCCAGCAGCCTAACCGAACTTGGGTACGAGCAGTACTTC. It yields the protein CASSLTELGYEQYF. Together with reference TRBV28 and TRBJ2-7, the CDR3 gives the full variable domain: DVKVTQSSRYLVKRTGEKVFLECVQDMDHENMFWYRQDPGLGLRLIYFSYDVKMKEKGDIPEGYSVSREKKERFSLILESASTNQTSMYLCASSLTELGYEQYFGPGTRLTVT.

This chain links TRBV10-3 with TRBJ2-3, with D possibly matching TRBD1 (7 bases). V was clipped by 0 bases and J by 6 bases, with 22 bases between them. This CDR3 is 18 amino acids long. Germline V gene data show CDR1 as ENHRY and CDR2 as SYGVKD. CDR3 nucleotide sequence: TGTGCCATCAGTGAGTCGACAGAGTACAGGGGAGGTCCGGATACGCAGTATTTT. As protein: CAISESTEYRGGPDTQYF.

This clonotype occurred a few times. The chain joins TRBV21-1 to TRBJ2-6. TRBV21-1 represents a pseudogene. The CDR3 spans 17 residues. DNA of the CDR3: TGTGCCAGCAGCCTAAAAACCGGCGGCTCTGGGGCCAACGTCCTGACTTTC. It translates to CASSLKTGGSGANVLTF.

This sequence joins TRBV14 and TRBJ2-4, with D perhaps TRBD1 (7 bases). CDR1 SGHDN and CDR2 FVKESK come from the germline V gene. V dropped 3 bases and J dropped 13 bases, with 25 bases sitting between them. This CDR3 is built from 16 residues. The CDR3 sequence: CASSHEQGGTHGEQYF. The CDR3 nucleotides are TGTGCCAGCAGCCACGAGCAGGGGGGAACCCATGGGGAGCAGTACTTC.